The clone carrying this T cell receptor beta chain was detected once. The data were obtained in a study of blood T cell repertoires in COVID-19. Profiling relied on immunoSEQ multiplex PCR, and the TCRdb table lists in-frame clones only, not all of them. The sample consists of approximately 97,000 clones, 84% of them appearing once. This receptor was obtained from a middle-aged man with active or convalescent COVID-19. The sequenced sample was peripheral blood.

CDR3 in amino acids: CASSPTANTEAFF. CDR3 DNA: TGTGCCAGCAGCCCCACAGCGAACACTGAAGCTTTCTTT. This chain joins TRBV3-1 (or the pseudogene TRBV3-2) and TRBJ1-1; no clear D. CDR1 is LGHDT, CDR2 YNNKEL, per germline (reference sequence). The CDR3 has 13 amino acids. V was pared by 4 bases and J by 1 base, with 7 bases between.